The sequence of this T cell receptor beta chain was determined in a study of T cell responses to AZD1222 COVID-19 vaccine. Study-level findings and limits: Donors skewed white British and female; clonal diversity was possibly underestimated.

Germline CDR1 is SGDLS and CDR2 is YYNGEE. V was clipped by 3 bases and J by 5 bases; unmatched bases: 8. The CDR3 totals 15 residues. Comment on this clone: Its antigen is currently unknown.

Assay: immunoSEQ multiplex PCR; the TCRdb copy retains only in-frame clones and omits some. This table holds 100,000 or so clones, 88% found once. The V call is TRBV9, the J call TRBJ2-7; 10 bases are shared with TRBD2. This TCR was sampled from an adult in good health. Sequences were derived from peripheral blood, sampled on day 0 of AZD1222 vaccination. CDR3: CASSALAGVGDEQYF. For the CDR3, the DNA is TGTGCCAGCAGCGCCCTAGCGGGAGTCGGGGACGAGCAGTACTTC. Full variable domain (missing parts from reference TRBV9 and TRBJ2-7): DSGVTQTPKHLITATGQRVTLRCSPRSGDLSVYWYQQSLDQGLQFLIQYYNGEERAKGNILERFSAQQFPDLHSELNLSSLELGDSALYFCASSALAGVGDEQYFGPGTRLTVT.